A selection of T cell receptor beta chains follows, all from one sample in a study of cytomegalovirus exposure and HLA in healthy donors. Method: immunoSEQ multiplex PCR; TCRdb's copy keeps in-frame clones and lacks some. The data show tens of thousands of clones, roughly 85% seen once. The sample consisted of PBMCs. The source of these receptors is a woman aged 18-29 years in good health and CMV-seronegative. Each CDR3 is given without its conserved first and last residue.

J,V,CDR3
TRBJ2-7,TRBV7-9,ASSSAGTSGWVEQY
TRBJ2-7,TRBV13,ASSYRDRKGYEQY
TRBJ1-1,TRBV5-5,ASSLAGQERNTEAF
TRBJ2-1,TRBV27,ASSFASGPDYNEQF
-,TRBV19,ASSHPRTGPYEQY
TRBJ1-1,TRBV10-3,AIRDRESTEAF
TRBJ2-5,TRBV5-1,ASSLGQGGKTQY
TRBJ2-2,TRBV27,ASSFRGMNTGELF
TRBJ2-2,TRBV4-1,ASSPLGQENTGELF
TRBJ1-2,TRBV21-1,ASIWDTDKGDGYT
TRBJ1-3,TRBV4-1,ASSQEQGNTIY
TRBJ1-1,TRBV13,ASSLGLGGPNTEAF
TRBJ2-3,TRBV5-4,ASSGSSTGTGLNTQY
TRBJ1-1,TRBV5-6,ASTLGQITEAF
TRBJ2-6,TRBV5-4,ASSLVSAGANGLT
TRBJ2-7,TRBV6-5,ASHRTPYEQY
TRBJ2-1,TRBV27,ATGQGSYNEQF
TRBJ2-1,TRBV27,ASSFPGGRGRNEQF
TRBJ2-2,TRBV10-1,ASGSGTGGTGELF
TRBJ2-7,TRBV10-1,ASSEFRDSYEQY
TRBJ1-1,TRBV6-4,ASSMTEYTEAF
TRBJ2-4,TRBV7-3,ASSLGTGVAKNIQY
TRBJ2-3,TRBV10-3,AISQTLGASGTLSTDTQY
TRBJ2-7,TRBV4-1,ASSQGRGSSYEQY
TRBJ2-1,TRBV7-6,ASSLGTRREPWYNEQF
TRBJ2-3,TRBV5-6,ASSFGQSTDTQY
TRBJ2-5,TRBV5-4,ASSLREGVETQY
TRBJ2-3,TRBV9,ASSSGEDTQY
TRBJ2-1,TRBV27,ASSPGTSVHNEQF
TRBJ2-1,TRBV6-1,ASSELSGQGAGEQF
TRBJ2-5,TRBV7-2,ASTPRGGGHQETQY
TRBJ2-3,TRBV9,ASSVGEETTDTQY
TRBJ1-3,TRBV10-3,AISGARRDTIY
TRBJ2-5,TRBV19,ASSIPQGLTQY
TRBJ1-5,TRBV6-5,ASSYSRRVGQPQH
TRBJ2-1,TRBV11-2,ASTVRAGPSDEQF
TRBJ1-2,TRBV28,ASRINGHPNYGYT
TRBJ2-3,TRBV14,ASSQALPYTQY
TRBJ2-1,TRBV13,ASSETISGRAAYNEQF
TRBJ2-3,TRBV28,ASTTSGRVTDTQY
TRBJ2-7,TRBV27,ASRLLGGLAGAEQY
TRBJ2-7,TRBV18,ASSPGQMSYEQY
TRBJ2-3,TRBV5-1,ASSLGTSGTDTQY
TRBJ1-2,TRBV5-1,ASSLTGKDIYGYT
TRBJ1-1,TRBV10-3,AISQDRGRGEAF
TRBJ2-5,TRBV9,ASSSGFGLETQY